The 10 T cell receptor beta chains in this list originate from one sample, sequenced in a study of T cells in tuberculosis listed by TCRdb under 2018. What this sample's time point label stands for: new active TB diagnosis, blood taken before or within 7 days of starting treatment. The protocol used for the library was the immunoSEQ multiplex PCR assay. TCRdb provides this immuneACCESS table in a form limited to in-frame rearrangements. Some clones are lacking; in checked studies, under half of them reflect an unresolved V gene, and why the rest are absent is not known. The sample records 30,000 to 35,000 clones, about 91% of which are singletons. More than 6% of the sample comes from the top ten. This specimen consisted of PBMCs, obtained at tuberculosis diagnosis. Receptor source: an adult with tuberculosis. Some clones in this sample may be carry-over from other donors' samples.

The genes are TRBV6-1 and TRBJ2-7; 7 bases are a match to TRBD1. V lost 9 bases, J lost 1 base, and 3 bases stayed unmatched. The CDR3 is 12 residues long. In germline, CDR1 is MNHNS, CDR2 SASEGT. In DNA form, the CDR3 reads TGTGCCAGGGACAGGCAATCCTACGAGCAGTACTTC. Its protein product is CARDRQSYEQYF.

V gene TRBV7-8 combines with J gene TRBJ2-1; TRBD1 aligns across 8 bases. This CDR3 comprises 15 residues. The germline V gene has CDR1 SGHVS and CDR2 FQNEAQ. The V and J ends lost 6 bases and 3 bases, in that order; junction bases with no gene match: 7. The CDR3 region is CASSSNRGFYNEQFF. The CDR3 nucleotides read TGTGCCAGCAGTTCTAACAGGGGGTTCTACAATGAGCAGTTCTTC.

J is TRBJ2-3 and V is TRBV7-9; a possible D gene is TRBD1 (6 bases). Trimming stripped 5 bases from V and 6 bases from J, with 18 bases between. This CDR3 has 15 amino acids. Germline V gene lookup returns CDR1 SEHNR and CDR2 FQNEAQ (reference sequence). CDR3 in DNA: TGTGCCAGCAGCCACGGATCAGGGGCTAGGGATACGCAGTATTTT. Translating gives CASSHGSGARDTQYF.

V usage is TRBV4-2 and J usage is TRBJ2-7, with 7 bases lining up with TRBD1. Trimming cost V 0 bases and J 2 bases; bases outside gene matches: 4. The CDR3 extends over 15 amino acids. Germline assignment: CDR1 LGHNA and CDR2 YNFKEQ. This chain's CDR3 is CASSQEDRHPYEQYF. The CDR3 region has the DNA TGTGCCAGCAGCCAAGAGGACAGGCATCCCTACGAGCAGTACTTC.

The gene calls are TRBV10-3 and TRBJ2-3, with 8 nucleotides matching TRBD1. Germline lookup yields CDR1 ENHRY and CDR2 SYGVKD. V was clipped by 4 bases and J by 5 bases; unmatched bases: 5. This CDR3 is 14 amino acids long. CDR3 amino acids: CAISGTGSRDTQYF. In DNA, the CDR3 is TGTGCCATCAGTGGGACAGGGTCGAGAGATACGCAGTATTTT.

The V and J genes are TRBV6-1 and TRBJ1-2; 7 bases match TRBD1. This CDR3 region has 11 residues. Trimming at V came to 5 bases and at J to 7 bases, leaving 1 base not matched to a gene. Looked up from germline, CDR1 is MNHNS and CDR2 is SASEGT. CDR3 region: CASSYRGGYTF. In DNA form, the CDR3 reads TGTGCCAGCAGTTACAGGGGTGGCTACACCTTC.

V and J are TRBV29-1 and TRBJ2-5; 9 bases fit TRBD1. The CDR3 consists of 14 residues. Losses at the gene ends were 5 bases for V and 3 bases for J; bases not matched to a gene: 7. CDR1 is SQVTM, CDR2 ANQGSEA, per germline. CDR3 loop: CSVRRDRAKETQYF. CDR3 DNA sequence: TGCAGCGTTCGCCGGGACAGGGCCAAAGAGACCCAGTACTTC.

V and J are TRBV6-6 and TRBJ2-3, with D tentatively TRBD2 (6 bases). V was shortened by 2 bases and J by 0 bases, with 9 bases between the two germline ends. CDR3 length: 15 amino acids. The germline V gene encodes CDR1 MNHNY and CDR2 SVGAGI (reference sequence). The CDR3 here is CASSYGGVSTDTQYF. The CDR3 region has the DNA TGTGCCAGCAGTTACGGCGGGGTTAGCACAGATACGCAGTATTTT.

J is TRBJ2-2 and V is TRBV9; no clear D gene. V was cut by 2 bases and J by 7 bases, with 12 bases left in between. Germline assignment: CDR1 SGDLS and CDR2 YYNGEE. This CDR3 contains 14 residues. In DNA form, the CDR3 reads TGTGCCAGCAGCGTTCGACACTTTGGCGGGGAGCTGTTTTTT. Amino acid sequence: CASSVRHFGGELFF.

V usage is TRBV5-1 and J usage is TRBJ1-6; 7 bases line up with TRBD1. CDR1 and CDR2 from the germline V gene are SGHRS and YFSETQ. The V segment lost 4 bases and the J segment 10 bases; nucleotides outside the gene matches: 11. This CDR3 has 15 amino acids. CDR3 DNA: TGCGCCAGCAGCAGAGGGACAGCCGCCACATCACCCCTCCACTTT. As protein: CASSRGTAATSPLHF.